This T cell receptor (beta chain) emerged from a study of shared clonotypes between healthy human individuals (dated by TCRdb to 2020 to 2021). About the full investigation: The cohort included a few men and two women between 18 and 49 years of age. Blood TCR repertoires of four to six healthy adults were deeply sequenced to estimate repertoire size and the extent of clonotype sharing between individuals. Different laboratories and diverse techniques were used to prepare libraries and sequence TCR repertoires, to increase sequencing depth and limit assay-specific biases. Between about 0.8 and 9 billion PBMCs per donor were obtained by leukapheresis.

Remarks on this clone: Its recognized antigen is unknown. The record has no base qualities; no much larger clone is one base away.

Donors were healthy HIV-negative adults with no recently reported acute infections or vaccinations. All donors were Caucasian adults living in Nashville, Tennessee, USA. For unsorted samples, tens of millions of PBMCs were counted, and genomic DNA was extracted using the QIAamp DNA Blood Mini kit. Blood was obtained by leukapheresis, after which PBMCs were separated by Ficoll-Histopaque density gradient centrifugation and cryopreserved in liquid nitrogen vapor phase. As encoded in the germline V gene, CDR1 is LGHNT while CDR2 is FRNRAP. The CDR3 sequence holds 12 residues, the cysteine and phenylalanine included. Only CDR3 DNA is held: 36 bases, read in frame from base 1. The V and J ends are trimmed by 6 bases and 8 bases, leaving 11 bases between them. Summary of the overall study and its limitations: Sampling was restricted to blood, and TCR repertoires in tissue are likely to differ from TCR repertoires in blood. Pairwise subsampling led to the expectation that sequencing depth would affect the degree of clonotype sharing among donors. Because the study included only a small number of donors, the genetic and exposure-history diversity represented was limited.

TCR CDR3 regions were amplified from genomic DNA by multiplex PCR using the deep immunoSEQ assay. Extracted genomic DNA from each cell subset was distributed evenly across all wells of several immunoSEQ 96-well plates, and each plate was treated as a replicate. For unsorted PBMC, each replicate PCR was loaded with roughly 330 ng genomic DNA, equivalent to about 33,000 T cell genomes. Ten immunoSEQ deep assay plates were used to sequence unsorted PBMC genomic DNA. Purified libraries were quantified with a Qubit 3.0 fluorometer, sized on a Bioanalyzer 2100, and re-quantified with the KAPA Library Quantification kit. Every immunoSEQ 96-well plate was sequenced on a dedicated single-read 150-cycle Illumina NextSeq 550 flow cell. On the authors' methods: Because the immunoSEQ output held only junctional sequences and lacked quality scores, the filtering could not match the filtering applied to full-length reads. To assign V/J genes and CDR3, sequences were annotated using PyIR, a Python wrapper for IgBLAST v1.9, with IMGT germline references. Reads were filtered out if the reads had weak V/J assignments (E-value above 1e-6), no CDR3, stop codons, out-of-frame junctions, or ambiguous translated residues. V3J clonotypes were defined by identical inferred V gene, J gene, and CDR3 amino acid sequence. To compute the percentage overlap between repertoires, the number of shared unique clonotypes was divided by the size of the smaller repertoire. RTK rarefaction, the Chao1 estimator, and Recon v2.1 estimates of unobserved clonotypes were used to assess repertoire richness. The table was pulled from immuneACCESS by TCRdb, which kept in-frame rearrangements only. Such tables lose some clones; where checked, under half of the loss comes from unresolved V genes, and the rest has no known cause. The D gene and trimming were derived from the DNA, and the V and J assignments and clone size from that table. This sample is represented by about 490,000 clones; over 70% of them were singletons. Over 9.5% of the sample goes to the ten largest clones.

Sequenced input: PBMCs. This clonotype was obtained from a woman in her thirties or forties in good health. Some clones in this sample may be carry-over from other donors' samples. The chain is made from TRBV12-5 and TRBJ2-1, with no reliable assignment of the D segment. The CDR3 reads as follows: CASGKLGDEQFF. The DNA sequence is as follows: TGTGCTAGTGGAAAGCTAGGAGATGAGCAGTTCTTC.